This T cell receptor beta chain comes out of a study of monozygotic twins with inflammatory bowel disease. General study findings and limits: Among IBD patients, fewer clonotypes were shared with others than among healthy twins, especially with disease activity.

As to this clonotype: Its antigen remains unidentified.

CDR1 is MGHRA, CDR2 YSYEKL, per germline. CDR3 length: 15 amino acids. Blood samples of approximately 2.7 ml were drawn from every donor. It was around 3.5 ug of total RNA that each TCR library used. For each CDR3 protein, TCRdb gives one entry from its re-call of the 5' RACE reads, without DNA. The data show under 130,000 distinct CDR3 sequences, and the top ten clones hold approximately 2%. The receptor was derived from a human donor with ulcerative colitis or Crohn's disease, or a healthy co-twin of an affected twin (not recorded which). The gene calls are TRBV4-1 and TRBJ1-6; there is no DNA to check the TCRdb D call of TRBD1. Source material: blood. The CDR3: CASSPQTGWGSPLHF.